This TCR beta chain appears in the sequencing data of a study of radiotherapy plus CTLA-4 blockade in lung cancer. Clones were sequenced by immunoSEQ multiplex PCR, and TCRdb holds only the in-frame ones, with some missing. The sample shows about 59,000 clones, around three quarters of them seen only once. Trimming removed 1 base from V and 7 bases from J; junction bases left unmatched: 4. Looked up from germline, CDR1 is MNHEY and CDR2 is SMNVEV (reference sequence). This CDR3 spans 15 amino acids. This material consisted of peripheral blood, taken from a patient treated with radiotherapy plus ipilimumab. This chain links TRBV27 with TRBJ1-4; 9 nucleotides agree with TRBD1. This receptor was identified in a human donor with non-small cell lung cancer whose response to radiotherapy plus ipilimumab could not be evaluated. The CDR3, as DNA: TGTGCCAGCAGTTTATACGGACAGGGGAGTGAAAAACTGTTTTTT. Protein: CASSLYGQGSEKLFF.